What follows describes a single T cell receptor (beta chain). The table lists this clonotype with a few counts. What this receptor recognizes is not known. It is likely a read error, because the conserved phenylalanine at the end of the CDR3 is missing. The time point label, as the study defines it: newly diagnosed GD, antithyroid drugs for less than 3 months. RNA was extracted from PBMCs in TRIzol for both TCR sequencing and RNA sequencing. Graves' disease was diagnosed according to American Thyroid Association guidelines. The patients came from an endocrinology department in Xi'an, China. From each patient, approximately 9 milliliters of peripheral blood was collected into an EDTA anticoagulant tube. PBMCs were isolated by Ficoll Paque Plus density gradient separation without further T cell sorting. RNA quality was checked with an Agilent 2100 Bioanalyzer and agarose gel, and concentration with a NanoDrop 2000.

This entry belongs to a study of regulatory T cells in long-lasting Graves disease (dated by TCRdb to the early 2020s). For the study in its entirety: Patients with newly diagnosed Graves' disease had been on antithyroid drugs for under 3 months. Patients with persistent Graves' disease were compared with patients with newly diagnosed Graves' disease using TCR sequencing and RNA sequencing of peripheral blood. The study took place in China and was registered as a clinical trial. TCR sequencing covered some 13 persistent and approximately 20 newly diagnosed Graves' disease patients, 33 samples in total. Broad study findings and their caveats: Compared with newly diagnosed patients, persistent Graves' disease patients had lower TCR Shannon entropy and fewer highly expanded clones, which suggests clonal expansion. The authors noted that the small sample size was a limitation that may lower accuracy. A larger number of public clonotypes was shared among persistent patients (fewer than 3,000) than among newly diagnosed patients (around 880). Peripheral blood alone was examined, since thyroid tissue, which constituted the primary lesion, could not be accessed. Only the TCR beta chain was sequenced and analyzed. Preferential use of TRBV28, TRBJ1-2 and TRBJ2-5 was observed in persistent disease, whereas TRBV20-1 and TRBJ2-1 were favored in newly diagnosed disease.

Libraries came from multiplex PCR. Sequencing relied on an Illumina HiSeq 4000. iRepertoire HTBI primers and Arm-PCR amplification of CDR3 regions were used to construct TCR beta libraries. Before sequencing, the PCR products underwent gel purification. The paper's data handling went like this. A total of fewer than 65 TRBV and under 15 TRBJ segments were identified across samples and were used for gene usage analysis of CDR3 amino acid clonotypes. COPE and FqMerger were used to merge the filtered high-quality paired reads into contigs. BLAST was used to align contigs to IMGT TRBV, TRBD and TRBJ reference genes, and CDR3 was defined according to IMGT. Any clonotype with a frequency above 0.1% was counted as a highly expanded clone. Repertoire diversity was measured by Shannon entropy, and V-J evenness by the Gini coefficient. A clonotype was considered public if more than one individual shared it. Starting from the raw public reads, TCRdb applied fastp trimming at Q25, assembled clones with MiXCR and retained in-frame beta chains. Each CDR3 protein appears once, grouped with its most common genes and DNA. For this entry, the V and J calls and clone size follow TCRdb and not the study's own pipeline. In this sample the table shows approximately 360,000 distinct CDR3 sequences, about an eighth of which occur a single time. Over 15% of the sample comes from the top ten.

The germline V gene sets CDR1 to MNHEY and CDR2 to SVGEGT. Relative to germline, V is missing 6 bases and J is missing 1 base, with 9 bases of the junction outside any gene match. Ends included, the CDR3 has 18 residues. Kept here is only the CDR3 DNA, which spans 54 bases and is read in frame from base 1. These data are also associated with another study on T cells in Graves' hyperthyroidism and ophthalmopathy. The second paper further reports: A patient counted as having stable Graves' hyperthyroidism if no progression to ophthalmopathy occurred over 18 months of follow-up. The hyperthyroidism patients were between 18 and 65 years old and newly diagnosed, with a disease duration of less than 2 months. Exclusion was applied to patients with uncontrolled infections, other autoimmune diseases, pregnancy or lactation. Diagnoses were based on clinical symptoms, serum thyroxine and TRAb, thyroid ultrasound and orbital computed tomography. A first-round RT-PCR of the TCR CDR3 used the HTBI primer set with the Qiagen OneStep RT-PCR kit. Most expanded thyroid clonotypes (frequency above 0.001) were also detected in blood, suggesting blood repertoires may reflect thyroid immune responses. Ophthalmopathy was separated from stable hyperthyroidism by a 13 V-J signature model, with over 85% sensitivity and about 81% specificity obtained in cross-validation and 80%/75% obtained in testing. In validation, the model predicted progression to ophthalmopathy with around 71% sensitivity and about 73% specificity, a median of about six months before onset. To identify distinguishing TCR V-J signatures, a discovery cohort of about a hundred patients was used, comprising some 45 with Graves' ophthalmopathy and 57 with stable Graves' hyperthyroidism. Prospective prediction of ophthalmopathy was tested in an independent validation cohort consisting of 18 to 20 hyperthyroidism patients and approximately 16 patients who later progressed to ophthalmopathy. The approximately 98 discovery patients were randomly divided into training and test sets at a 7:3 ratio. Thyroid tissue and blood T-cell repertoires from roughly 6 Graves' hyperthyroidism patients were also compared in the study. After sampling, hyperthyroidism patients received methimazole starting at 30 mg daily, and ophthalmopathy patients received high-dose intravenous methylprednisolone. The libraries were constructed in a second round of multiplex PCR and then size-selected and purified. Paired-end sequencing of the libraries was performed with 100 bp reads on an Illumina HiSeq2000. Raw data were processed with SOAPnuke, discarding reads with adapters, uncalled bases, mean Phred below 15, or no exact constant-primer or identifier match. COPE v1.2.5 was used to merge high-quality paired reads, and clonotypes were defined as unique nucleotide sequences. Clonotypes were aligned to IMGT TRBV, TRBD and TRBJ reference segments using MiTCR v1.1. Only V-J combinations with frequency above 0.0001, covering 99.2% of repertoires, were analysed. The TCS score was defined as the ratio of F50 (clonal expansion) to E x V (chaos), calculated using BLOSUM62-based TCRdist between CDR3 peptides within each V-J. Welch's t-statistics and random forest reduced 450 to 600 V-J features to 13, which were used in a naive Bayes classifier (R e1071). Sample size was not statistically predetermined, and blinding of investigators to group allocation was not performed. According to the paper, TCR Vbeta CDR3 sequencing was carried out on roughly 130 peripheral blood samples, which came from some 41 ophthalmopathy, about 75 hyperthyroidism and around 17 progressor patients.

This chain joins TRBV6-2 or TRBV6-3 to TRBJ2-1; TRBD2 lines up with 13 middle nucleotides. This sample comprised peripheral blood mononuclear cells (PBMCs), obtained at new diagnosis, from a patient treated with antithyroid drugs. This TCR was sampled from a woman aged 18-35 years with Graves disease. Donor details come from another sample of the same person, matched by shared clones. The DNA sequence follows: TGTGCCAGCAGCGCCGGACTAGCGGGAGCGGGGTCCTACAATGAGCAGTTCTTA. This is translated as CASSAGLAGAGSYNEQFL.